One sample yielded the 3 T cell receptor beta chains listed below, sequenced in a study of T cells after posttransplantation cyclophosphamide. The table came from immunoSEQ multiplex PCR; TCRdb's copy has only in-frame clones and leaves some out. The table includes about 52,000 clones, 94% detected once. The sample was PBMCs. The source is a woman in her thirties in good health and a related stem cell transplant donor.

The CDR3 region is CASNRGTNQFF. CDR3 coding DNA: TGTGCCAGTAATAGGGGGACTAACCAGTTCTTC. The J gene is TRBJ2-1, the V gene TRBV19; possible D gene TRBD2, 7 bases. The ends were cut back, 7 bases at V and 13 bases at J, with 14 bases in the middle. Per germline, CDR1 LNHDA and CDR2 SQIVND (reference sequence). The CDR3 is 11 residues long.

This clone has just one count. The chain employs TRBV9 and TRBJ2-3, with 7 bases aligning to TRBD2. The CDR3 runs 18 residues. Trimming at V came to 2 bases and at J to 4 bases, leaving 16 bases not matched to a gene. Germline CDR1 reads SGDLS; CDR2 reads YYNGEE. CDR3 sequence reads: CASSVASGTRATADTQYF. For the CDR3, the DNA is TGTGCCAGCAGCGTTGCTAGCGGAACCCGAGCTACCGCAGATACGCAGTATTTT.

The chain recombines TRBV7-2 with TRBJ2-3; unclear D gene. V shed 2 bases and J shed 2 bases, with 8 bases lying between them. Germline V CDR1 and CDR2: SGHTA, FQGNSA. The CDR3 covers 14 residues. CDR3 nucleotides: TGTGCCAGCAGCTTAACGCAAGCCACAGATACGCAGTATTTT. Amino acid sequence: CASSLTQATDTQYF.